This T cell receptor beta chain came from a study of T cells after yellow fever vaccination. Study in general: Researchers used SMART-Seq v4 Ultra Low Input to prepare fractions that had low cell numbers. General observations from the study: From the bulk population, abundant clonotypes could contaminate and appear within FACS-sorted repertoires.

This clonotype was recorded at least ten times. Its antigen is currently unknown. Germline V lookup: CDR1 SQVTM, CDR2 ANQGSEA. The CDR3 runs 15 residues. Trimming at V came to 6 bases and at J to 2 bases, leaving 10 bases not matched to a gene. TCR cDNA, made by 5'RACE template switching, carried an added universal primer site and UMIs. TCRdb ran MiXCR on the 5' RACE reads and lists one entry per CDR3 protein. The sample holds 300,000 or so distinct CDR3 sequences; approximately 8% are singletons and the top ten take 17%. V gene TRBV29-1 combines with J gene TRBJ1-5; 7 positions match TRBD1. This clonotype was sampled from a man younger than 30 who received the YFV17D yellow fever vaccine. This specimen was PBMCs, taken roughly 46 days after the first yellow fever vaccination. The chain's CDR3 is CSVSQGLLGNQPQHF. The CDR3, as DNA: TGCAGCGTCTCACAGGGGTTATTAGGCAATCAGCCCCAGCATTTT.